This T cell receptor beta chain is drawn from a study of identical twins. Study-wide results and limits: Without tracking the same donors, conclusions rested on cross-sectional statistical analysis.

A remark on this clonotype: The antigen is unknown.

Template switching created a universal primer site, and the cDNA included unique molecular identifiers. TCRdb re-called the 5' RACE reads with MiXCR, one entry per CDR3 protein. The sample consists of fewer than 650,000 distinct CDR3 sequences, 9.6% of them appearing once. The data also belong to a second study, concerning yellow fever vaccine responses in identical twins. This second report adds: Reportedly, the T cell response mounted by twins to vaccine seemed partly convergent, partly personalized.

The sequence was collected from a woman under 30 in good health. Sequenced material: PBMCs.

CDR3 DNA: TGTGCCAGCAGCTTCGACAGGTACTACGAGGAGCAGTACTTC. Amino acids: CASSFDRYYEEQYF. The V and J genes are TRBV7-8 and TRBJ2-7, with a weak D call TRBD1 (6 bases). The germline V gene has CDR1 SGHVS and CDR2 FQNEAQ. With 3 bases removed from V and 7 bases from J, the gap between germline ends came to 16 bases. This CDR3 comprises 14 residues. The whole variable domain, filled in from reference TRBV7-8 and TRBJ2-7, reads GAGVSQSPRYKVAKRGQDVALRCDPISGHVSLFWYQQALGQGPEFLTYFQNEAQLDKSGLPSDRFFAERPEGSVSTLKIQRTQQEDSAVYLCASSFDRYYEEQYFGPGTRLTVT.